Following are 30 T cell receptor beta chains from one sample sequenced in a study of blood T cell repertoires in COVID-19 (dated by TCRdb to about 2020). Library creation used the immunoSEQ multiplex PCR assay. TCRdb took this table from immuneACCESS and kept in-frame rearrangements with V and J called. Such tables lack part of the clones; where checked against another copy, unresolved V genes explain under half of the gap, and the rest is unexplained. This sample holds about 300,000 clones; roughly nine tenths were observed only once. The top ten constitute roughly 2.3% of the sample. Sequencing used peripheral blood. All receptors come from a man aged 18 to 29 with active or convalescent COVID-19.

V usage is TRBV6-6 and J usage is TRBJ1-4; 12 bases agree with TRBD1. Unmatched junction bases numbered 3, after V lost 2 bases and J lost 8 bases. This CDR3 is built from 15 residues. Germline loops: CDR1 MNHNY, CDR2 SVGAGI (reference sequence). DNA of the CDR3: TGTGCCAGCAGTTACGTGGGGACAGGGGGCGAAAAACTGTTTTTT. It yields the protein CASSYVGTGGEKLFF.

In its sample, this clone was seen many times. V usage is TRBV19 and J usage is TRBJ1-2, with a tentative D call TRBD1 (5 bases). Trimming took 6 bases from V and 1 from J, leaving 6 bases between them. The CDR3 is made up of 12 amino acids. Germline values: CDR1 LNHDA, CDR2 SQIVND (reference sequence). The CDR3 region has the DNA TGTGCCAGTAGCGACAGTAACTATGGCTACACCTTC. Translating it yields CASSDSNYGYTF.

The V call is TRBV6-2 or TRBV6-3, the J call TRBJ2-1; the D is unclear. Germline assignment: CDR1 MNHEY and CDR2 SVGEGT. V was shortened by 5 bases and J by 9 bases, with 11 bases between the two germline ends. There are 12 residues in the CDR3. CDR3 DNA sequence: TGTGCCAGCAGTGGCCAGGCGATTGAGCAGTTCTTC. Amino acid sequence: CASSGQAIEQFF.

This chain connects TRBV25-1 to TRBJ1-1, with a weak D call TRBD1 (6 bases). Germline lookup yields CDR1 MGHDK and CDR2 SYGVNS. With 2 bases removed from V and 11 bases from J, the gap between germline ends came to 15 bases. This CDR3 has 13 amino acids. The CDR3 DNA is TGTGCCAGCAGTGAAACGGGACAAACGGCGGCTTTCTTT. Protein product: CASSETGQTAAFF. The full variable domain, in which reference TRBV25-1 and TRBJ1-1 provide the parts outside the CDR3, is EADIYQTPRYLVIGTGKKITLECSQTMGHDKMYWYQQDPGMELHLIHYSYGVNSTEKGDLSSESTVSRIRTEHFPLTLESARPSHTSQYLCASSETGQTAAFFGQGTRLTVV.

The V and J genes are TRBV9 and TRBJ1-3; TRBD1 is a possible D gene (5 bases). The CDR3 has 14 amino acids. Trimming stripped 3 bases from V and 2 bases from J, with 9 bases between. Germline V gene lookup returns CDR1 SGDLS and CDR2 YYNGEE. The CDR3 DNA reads TGTGCCAGCAGCGAGGGAGGGGCTGGAAACACCATATATTTT. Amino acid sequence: CASSEGGAGNTIYF. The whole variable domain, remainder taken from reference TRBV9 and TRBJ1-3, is DSGVTQTPKHLITATGQRVTLRCSPRSGDLSVYWYQQSLDQGLQFLIQYYNGEERAKGNILERFSAQQFPDLHSELNLSSLELGDSALYFCASSEGGAGNTIYFGEGSWLTVV.

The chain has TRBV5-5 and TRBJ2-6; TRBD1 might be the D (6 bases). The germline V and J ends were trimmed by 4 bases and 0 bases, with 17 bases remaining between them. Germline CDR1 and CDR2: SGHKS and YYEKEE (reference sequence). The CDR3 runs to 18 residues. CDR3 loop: CASSGLGQLSSGANVLTF. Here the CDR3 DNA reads TGTGCCAGCAGCGGACTGGGACAACTTTCCTCTGGGGCCAACGTCCTGACTTTC.

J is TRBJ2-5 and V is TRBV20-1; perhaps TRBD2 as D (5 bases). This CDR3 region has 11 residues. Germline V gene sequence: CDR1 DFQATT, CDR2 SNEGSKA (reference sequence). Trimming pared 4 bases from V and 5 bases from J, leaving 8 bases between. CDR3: CSAKRSETQYF. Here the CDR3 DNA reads TGCAGTGCTAAGCGGAGCGAGACCCAGTACTTC.

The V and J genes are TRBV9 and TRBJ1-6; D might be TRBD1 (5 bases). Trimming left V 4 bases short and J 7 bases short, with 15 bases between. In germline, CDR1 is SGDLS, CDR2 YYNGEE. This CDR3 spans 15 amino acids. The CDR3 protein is CASSYRIGVNSPLHF. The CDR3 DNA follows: TGTGCCAGCAGCTATCGGATAGGGGTAAATTCACCCCTCCACTTT.

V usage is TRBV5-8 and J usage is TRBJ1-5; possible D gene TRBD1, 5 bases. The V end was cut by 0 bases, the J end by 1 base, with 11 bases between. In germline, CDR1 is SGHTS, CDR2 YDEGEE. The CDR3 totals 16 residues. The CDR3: CASSLAGRGSNQPQHF. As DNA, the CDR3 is TGTGCCAGCAGCTTGGCCGGGAGGGGAAGCAATCAGCCCCAGCATTTT.

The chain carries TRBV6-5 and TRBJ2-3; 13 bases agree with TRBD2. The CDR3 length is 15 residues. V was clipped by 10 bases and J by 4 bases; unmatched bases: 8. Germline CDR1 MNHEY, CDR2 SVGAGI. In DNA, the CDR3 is TGTGCCATCGGGCCCACTAGCGGGGGGGCAGATACGCAGTATTTT. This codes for CAIGPTSGGADTQYF.

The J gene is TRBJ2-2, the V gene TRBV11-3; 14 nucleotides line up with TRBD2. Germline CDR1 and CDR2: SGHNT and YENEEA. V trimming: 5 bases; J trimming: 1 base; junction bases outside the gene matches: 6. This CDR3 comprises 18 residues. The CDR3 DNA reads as TGTGCCAGCAGCCGCAGGGGACTAGCGGGAGAGAACACCGGGGAGCTGTTTTTT. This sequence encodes CASSRRGLAGENTGELFF.

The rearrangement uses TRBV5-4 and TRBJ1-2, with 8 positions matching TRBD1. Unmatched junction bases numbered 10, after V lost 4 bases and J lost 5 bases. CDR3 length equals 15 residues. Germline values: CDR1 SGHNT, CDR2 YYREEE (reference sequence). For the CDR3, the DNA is TGTGCCAGCAGCGTGAACAGGGACAGGAAATATGGCTACACCTTC. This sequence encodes CASSVNRDRKYGYTF.

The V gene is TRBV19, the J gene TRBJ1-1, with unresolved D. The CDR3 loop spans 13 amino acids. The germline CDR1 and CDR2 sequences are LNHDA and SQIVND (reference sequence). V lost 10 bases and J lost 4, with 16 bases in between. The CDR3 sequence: CATRGDVRTEAFF. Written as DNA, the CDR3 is TGTGCCACCCGCGGAGATGTTCGCACTGAAGCTTTCTTT.

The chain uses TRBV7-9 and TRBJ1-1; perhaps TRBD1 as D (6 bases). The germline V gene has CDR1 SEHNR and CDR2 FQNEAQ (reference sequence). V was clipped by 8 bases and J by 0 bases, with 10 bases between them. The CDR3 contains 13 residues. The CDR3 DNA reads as TGTGCCAGCTGGGGGCAGATGAACACTGAAGCTTTCTTT. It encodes CASWGQMNTEAFF.

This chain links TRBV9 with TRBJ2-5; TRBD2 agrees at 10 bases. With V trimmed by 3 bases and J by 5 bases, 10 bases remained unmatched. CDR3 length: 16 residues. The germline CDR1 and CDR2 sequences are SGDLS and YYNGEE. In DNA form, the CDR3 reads TGTGCCAGCAGCGCTGCAGCGGGAGGGCCTTGGGAGACCCAGTACTTC. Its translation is CASSAAAGGPWETQYF. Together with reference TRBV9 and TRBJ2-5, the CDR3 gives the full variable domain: DSGVTQTPKHLITATGQRVTLRCSPRSGDLSVYWYQQSLDQGLQFLIQYYNGEERAKGNILERFSAQQFPDLHSELNLSSLELGDSALYFCASSAAAGGPWETQYFGPGTRLLVL.

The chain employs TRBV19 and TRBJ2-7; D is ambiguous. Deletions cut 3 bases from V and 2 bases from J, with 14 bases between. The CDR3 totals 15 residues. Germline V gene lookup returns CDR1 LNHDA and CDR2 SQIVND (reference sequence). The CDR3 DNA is TGTGCCAGTAGTATTACGGAGAAACCACCCTACGAGCAGTACTTC. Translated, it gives CASSITEKPPYEQYF.

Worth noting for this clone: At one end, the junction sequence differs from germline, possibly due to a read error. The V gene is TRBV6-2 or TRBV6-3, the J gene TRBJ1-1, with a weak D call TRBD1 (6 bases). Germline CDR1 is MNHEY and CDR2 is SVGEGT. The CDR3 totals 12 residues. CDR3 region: CASSYSILGHTF. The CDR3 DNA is TGTGCCAGCAGTTACTCGATTCTGGGACACACATTT.

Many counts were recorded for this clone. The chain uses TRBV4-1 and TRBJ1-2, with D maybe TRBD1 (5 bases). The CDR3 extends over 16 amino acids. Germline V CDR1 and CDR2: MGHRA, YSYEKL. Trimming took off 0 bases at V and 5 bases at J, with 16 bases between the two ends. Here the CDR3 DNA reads TGCGCCAGCAGCCAAGACGCGCTTTACAGACAGTATGGCTACACCTTC. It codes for CASSQDALYRQYGYTF.

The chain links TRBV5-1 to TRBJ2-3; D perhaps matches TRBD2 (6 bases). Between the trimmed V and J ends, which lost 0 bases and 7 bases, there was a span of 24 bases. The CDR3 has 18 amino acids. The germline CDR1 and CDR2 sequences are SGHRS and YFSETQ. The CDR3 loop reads CASSLDTWAEGSMNTQYF. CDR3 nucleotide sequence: TGCGCCAGCAGCTTGGATACTTGGGCGGAGGGATCCATGAATACGCAGTATTTT.

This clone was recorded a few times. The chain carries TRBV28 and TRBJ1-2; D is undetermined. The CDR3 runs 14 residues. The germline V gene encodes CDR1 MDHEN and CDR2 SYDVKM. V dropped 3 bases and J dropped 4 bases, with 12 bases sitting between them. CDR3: CASSLEGDVYGYTF. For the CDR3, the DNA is TGTGCCAGCAGTTTGGAGGGAGATGTCTATGGCTACACCTTC.

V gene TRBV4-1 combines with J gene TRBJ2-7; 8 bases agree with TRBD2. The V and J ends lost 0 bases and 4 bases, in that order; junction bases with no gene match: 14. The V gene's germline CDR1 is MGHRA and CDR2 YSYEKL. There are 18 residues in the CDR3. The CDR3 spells CASSQDPSPSGRGYEQYF. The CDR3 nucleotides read TGCGCCAGCAGCCAAGATCCGTCGCCTAGCGGGCGGGGGTACGAGCAGTACTTC.

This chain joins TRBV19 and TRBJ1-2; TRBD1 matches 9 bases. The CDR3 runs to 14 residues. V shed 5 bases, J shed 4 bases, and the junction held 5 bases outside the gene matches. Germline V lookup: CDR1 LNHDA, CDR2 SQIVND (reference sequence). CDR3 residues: CASSGTGSPYGYTF. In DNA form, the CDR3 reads TGTGCCAGTAGTGGGACAGGGAGCCCCTATGGCTACACCTTC.

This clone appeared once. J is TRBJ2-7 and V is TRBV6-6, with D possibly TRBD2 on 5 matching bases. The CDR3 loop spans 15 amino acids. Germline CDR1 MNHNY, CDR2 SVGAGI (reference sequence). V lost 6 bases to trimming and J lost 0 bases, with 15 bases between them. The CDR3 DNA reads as TGTGCCAGCAGCCCCGGACTTTCCAGCTCCTACGAGCAGTACTTC. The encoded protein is CASSPGLSSSYEQYF.

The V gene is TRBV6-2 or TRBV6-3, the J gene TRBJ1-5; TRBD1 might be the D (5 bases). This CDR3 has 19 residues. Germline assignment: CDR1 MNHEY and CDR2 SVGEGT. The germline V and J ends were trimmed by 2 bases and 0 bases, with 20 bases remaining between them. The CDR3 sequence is CASSYLSYMGLYSNQPQHF. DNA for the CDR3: TGTGCCAGCAGTTACCTATCTTACATGGGGCTTTATAGCAATCAGCCCCAGCATTTT.

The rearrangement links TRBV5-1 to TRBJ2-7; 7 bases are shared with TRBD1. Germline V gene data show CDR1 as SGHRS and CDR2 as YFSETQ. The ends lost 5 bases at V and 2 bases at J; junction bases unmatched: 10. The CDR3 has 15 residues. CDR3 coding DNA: TGCGCCAGCAGGGTCCGGGACAGCGCGACCTACGAGCAGTACTTC. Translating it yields CASRVRDSATYEQYF.

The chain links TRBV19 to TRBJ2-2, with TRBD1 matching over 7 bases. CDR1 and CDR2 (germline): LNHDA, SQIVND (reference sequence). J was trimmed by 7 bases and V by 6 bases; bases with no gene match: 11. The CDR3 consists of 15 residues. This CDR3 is CASSDITGVVGELFF. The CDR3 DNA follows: TGTGCCAGTAGCGACATCACAGGGGTGGTCGGGGAGCTGTTTTTT.

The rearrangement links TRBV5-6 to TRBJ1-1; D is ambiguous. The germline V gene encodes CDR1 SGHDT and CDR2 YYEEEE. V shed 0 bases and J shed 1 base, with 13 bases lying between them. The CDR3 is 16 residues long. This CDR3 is CASSLGVGVGNTEAFF. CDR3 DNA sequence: TGTGCCAGCAGCTTGGGGGTTGGAGTTGGGAACACTGAAGCTTTCTTT. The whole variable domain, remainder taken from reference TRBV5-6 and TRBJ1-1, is DAGVTQSPTHLIKTRGQQVTLRCSPKSGHDTVSWYQQALGQGPQFIFQYYEEEERQRGNFPDRFSGHQFPNYSSELNVNALLLGDSALYLCASSLGVGVGNTEAFFGQGTRLTVV.

CDR3 region: CASSWQGLYNEQFF. CDR3 DNA: TGTGCCAGCTCCTGGCAGGGATTATACAATGAGCAGTTCTTC. This chain connects TRBV6-5 to TRBJ2-1, with a tentative D call TRBD1 (5 bases). The CDR3 sequence is 14 residues long. The V gene lost 8 bases and the J gene lost 4 bases, with 15 bases spanning the gap. Germline V CDR1 and CDR2: MNHEY, SVGAGI.

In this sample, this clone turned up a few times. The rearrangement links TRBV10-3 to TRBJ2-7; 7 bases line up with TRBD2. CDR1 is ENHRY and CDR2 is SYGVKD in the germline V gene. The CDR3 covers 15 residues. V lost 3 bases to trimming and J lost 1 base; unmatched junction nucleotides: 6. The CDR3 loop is CAISDIGSGSYEQYF. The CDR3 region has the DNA TGTGCCATCAGTGATATAGGTAGCGGGTCCTACGAGCAGTACTTC.

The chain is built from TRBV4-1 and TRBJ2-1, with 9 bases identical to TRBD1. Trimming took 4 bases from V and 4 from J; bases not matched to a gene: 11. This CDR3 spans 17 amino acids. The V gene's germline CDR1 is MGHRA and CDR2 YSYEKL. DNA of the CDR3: TGCGCCAGCAGCCCCTTGGTCGGGACAGGGAAATACAATGAGCAGTTCTTC. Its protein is CASSPLVGTGKYNEQFF.